What follows are 4 T cell receptor beta chains derived from one specimen sequenced in a study of control samples from healthy donors and cancer patients. Sequencing was performed with immunoSEQ multiplex PCR; in TCRdb, only in-frame clones are kept and a portion is missing. The table lists about 140,000 clones, 88% of them singletons. The sequenced sample was blood. The receptors here all came from a man aged 18-30 years in good health.

This clone was seen just once. The chain joins TRBV19 to TRBJ1-6, with 10 bases fitting TRBD1. This CDR3 comprises 20 residues. Germline trimming cut 2 bases from V and 5 bases from J; bases unmatched to any gene: 15. Per germline, CDR1 LNHDA and CDR2 SQIVND (reference sequence). The CDR3 coding sequence is TGTGCCAGTAGTATACATAGACCCCCAGAGGGGACAGGGGATAATTCACCCCTCCACTTT. Translated, it gives CASSIHRPPEGTGDNSPLHF.

This chain joins TRBV5-6 and TRBJ1-2; 9 bases fit TRBD1. V dropped 2 bases and J dropped 6; count of bases not matched to a gene: 2. This CDR3 contains 13 residues. Germline V gene data show CDR1 as SGHDT and CDR2 as YYEEEE. CDR3 in DNA: TGTGCCAGCAGCTTAAGACAGGGGGATGGCTACACCTTC. It is translated as CASSLRQGDGYTF.

The chain carries TRBV30 and TRBJ2-5; D remains ambiguous. The germline gives CDR1 GTSNPN, CDR2 SVGIG (reference sequence). The CDR3 has 14 amino acids. Trimming cost V 3 bases and J 2 bases, with 13 bases left between them. The CDR3 DNA sequence: TGTGCCTGGAGCCCTCCCCGCAGTCAAGAGACCCAGTACTTC. Translating gives CAWSPPRSQETQYF.

This rearrangement joins TRBV6-5 to TRBJ1-3; TRBD1 matches at 9 bases. Germline trimming cut 6 bases from V and 2 bases from J; bases unmatched to any gene: 5. The CDR3 extends over 15 amino acids. Per the germline V gene, CDR1 is MNHEY and CDR2 is SVGAGI. The CDR3 DNA reads TGTGCCAGCAGCCGACAGGGGGTAACTGGAAACACCATATATTTT. Translating gives CASSRQGVTGNTIYF.